This is a list of T cell receptor beta chains from one sample in a study of T-cell reconstitution after alpha-beta-depleted transplantation in children. In TCRdb, the PCR reads were re-called with MiXCR into one record per CDR3 protein. The data contain over 550,000 distinct CDR3 sequences, about 10% of them singletons. The sample consisted of PBMCs from the stem cell graft donor, taken from the stem cell graft. These TCRs come from a human donor who donated a stem cell graft to a child with acute myeloid leukemia. The CDR3 runs from the conserved cysteine through the conserved F or W. D genes are given only for firm matches. Some rows mark clone size as missing; the rest say once, few, many or name a class of expanded clone.

V gene	clone size	J gene	D gene	CDR3 DNA	CDR3 protein
TRBV18	few	TRBJ1-3	.	TGTGCCAGCTCACCAGTCGTGTCAGGATCCGGAAACACCATATATTTT	CASSPVVSGSGNTIYF
TRBV29-1	once	TRBJ2-1	.	TGCAGCGTACACGGGGTCCATCCTGCATCCTACAATGAGCAGTTCTTC	CSVHGVHPASYNEQFF
TRBV12-3/TRBV12-4	.	TRBJ2-3	.	TGTGCCAGCAGTTTTCTACGGACCACAGATACGCAGTATTTT	CASSFLRTTDTQYF
TRBV12-3/TRBV12-4	few	TRBJ1-5	.	TGTGCCAGCAGTTTCAGAGGAGGGGAGAATCAGCCCCAGCATTTT	CASSFRGGENQPQHF
TRBV7-6	.	TRBJ2-6	.	TGTGCCAGCAGCCAACTACAAACTGGGGCCAACGTCCTGACTTTC	CASSQLQTGANVLTF
TRBV27	few	TRBJ2-7	.	TGTGCCAGCAGCGATCTTACAGGTCCGATGAGGTACGAGCAGTACTTC	CASSDLTGPMRYEQYF
TRBV29-1	few	TRBJ2-1	.	TGCAGCGTTGAGTACGGGAGTAGGGTCTACAATGAGCAGTTCTTC	CSVEYGSRVYNEQFF
TRBV9	many	TRBJ2-7	.	TGTGCCAGCAGCGTCCAGGGTTTTTCCTACGAGCAGTACTTC	CASSVQGFSYEQYF
TRBV4-2	.	TRBJ2-7	TRBD2	TGTGCCAGCAGCCAAGATGTGACTAGCGGGTTCTACGAGCAGTACTTC	CASSQDVTSGFYEQYF
TRBV28	many	TRBJ2-4	.	TGTGCCAGCAGTTTACTGGACAGTAAAAACATTCAGTACTTC	CASSLLDSKNIQYF
TRBV7-6	many	TRBJ1-6	.	TGTGCCAGCAGCTTACCAGGGTCGGATTCACCCCTCCACTTT	CASSLPGSDSPLHF
TRBV6-5	many	TRBJ2-5	.	TGTGCCAGCACCTCAGGGTTGACCCAGTACTTC	CASTSGLTQYF
TRBV24-1	few	TRBJ2-1	.	TGTGCCACCAGTGATCCCTCCCGGGTCCATGAGCAGTTCTTC	CATSDPSRVHEQFF
TRBV28	few	TRBJ2-3	.	TGTGCCAGCAGTTTGACCGGGAGAGAGCACAGATACGCAGTATTT	CASSLTGREHRYAVF
TRBV20-1	few	TRBJ2-5	.	TGCAGTGCTCTAGACAGCAGTATTCAAGAGACCCAGTACTTC	CSALDSSIQETQYF
TRBV20-1	.	TRBJ1-5	TRBD1	TGCAGTGCTAGAGTACAGGGGGCGGGCAATCAGCCCCAGCATTTT	CSARVQGAGNQPQHF
TRBV24-1	.	TRBJ2-7	TRBD2	TGTGCCACCAGCGACACACTAGCGGGAGGGTACGAGCAGTACTTC	CATSDTLAGGYEQYF
TRBV12-3/TRBV12-4	few	TRBJ2-1	TRBD2	TGTGCCAGCAGTTTTTCGCGGGAGGGGCCCAATGAGCAGTTCTTC	CASSFSREGPNEQFF
TRBV7-9	.	TRBJ2-7	.	TGTGCCAGCAGCTTAAGACAGGCGGGAGAGCAGTACTTC	CASSLRQAGEQYF
TRBV12-3/TRBV12-4	.	TRBJ1-5	.	TGTGCCAGCAGCCCCAGGGGAAGGGGCAATCAGCCCCAGCATTTT	CASSPRGRGNQPQHF
TRBV12-3/TRBV12-4	many	TRBJ2-1	.	TGTGCCAGCAGTTTGGGACTTCCAAGGGATGAGCAGTTCTTC	CASSLGLPRDEQFF
TRBV19	few	TRBJ2-2	.	TGTGCCAGTAGTCTCCGGGCCACCGGGGAGCTGTTTTTT	CASSLRATGELFF
TRBV20-1	many	TRBJ2-2	.	TGCAGTGCTAAGACCGCACCCGGGGAGCTGTTTTTT	CSAKTAPGELFF
TRBV29-1	.	TRBJ2-3	TRBD2	TGCAGCGTGAGGGGGGGGGCCGTTTCGTGGACTAGCGGATCCCACACAGATACGCAGTATTTT	CSVRGGAVSWTSGSHTDTQYF
TRBV29-1	.	TRBJ2-3	.	TGCAGCGTTCCTTTAGGCGGGATCACAGATACGCAGTATTTT	CSVPLGGITDTQYF
TRBV20-1	.	TRBJ2-4	TRBD2	TGCAGTGGGACGGGACTAGCGGGAGTGCTAGCCAAAAACATTCAGTACTTC	CSGTGLAGVLAKNIQYF